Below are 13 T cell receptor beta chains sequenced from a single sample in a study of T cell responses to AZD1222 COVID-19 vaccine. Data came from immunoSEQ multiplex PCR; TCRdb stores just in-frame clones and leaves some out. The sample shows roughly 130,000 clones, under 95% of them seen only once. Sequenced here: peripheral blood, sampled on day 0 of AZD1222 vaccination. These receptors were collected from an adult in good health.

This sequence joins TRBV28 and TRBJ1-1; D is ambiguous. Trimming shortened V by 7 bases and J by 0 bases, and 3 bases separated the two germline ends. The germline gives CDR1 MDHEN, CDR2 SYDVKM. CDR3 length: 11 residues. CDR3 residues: CASNLNTEAFF. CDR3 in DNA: TGTGCCAGCAACCTGAACACTGAAGCTTTCTTT. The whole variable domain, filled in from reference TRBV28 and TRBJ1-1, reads DVKVTQSSRYLVKRTGEKVFLECVQDMDHENMFWYRQDPGLGLRLIYFSYDVKMKEKGDIPEGYSVSREKKERFSLILESASTNQTSMYLCASNLNTEAFFGQGTRLTVV.

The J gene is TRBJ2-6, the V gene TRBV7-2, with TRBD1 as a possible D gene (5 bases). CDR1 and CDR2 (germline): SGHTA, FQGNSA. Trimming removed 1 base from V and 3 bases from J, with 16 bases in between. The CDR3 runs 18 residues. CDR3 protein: CASSLVGQGLVGANVLTF. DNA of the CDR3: TGTGCCAGCAGCTTAGTTGGCCAGGGTTTGGTTGGGGCCAACGTCCTGACTTTC.

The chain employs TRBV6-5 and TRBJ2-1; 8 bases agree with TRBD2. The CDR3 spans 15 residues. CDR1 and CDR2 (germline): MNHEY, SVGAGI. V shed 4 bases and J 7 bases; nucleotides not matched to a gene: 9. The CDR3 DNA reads TGTGCCAGCAGTTTATCAGCGGGAGAGGTAAATGAGCAGTTCTTC. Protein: CASSLSAGEVNEQFF.

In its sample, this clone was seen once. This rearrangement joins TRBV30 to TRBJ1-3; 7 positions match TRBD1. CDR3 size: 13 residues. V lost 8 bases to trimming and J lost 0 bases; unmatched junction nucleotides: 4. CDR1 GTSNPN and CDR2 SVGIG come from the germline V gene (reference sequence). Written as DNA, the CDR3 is TGTGCCAGGACAGGCGCCTCTGGAAACACCATATATTTT. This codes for CARTGASGNTIYF.

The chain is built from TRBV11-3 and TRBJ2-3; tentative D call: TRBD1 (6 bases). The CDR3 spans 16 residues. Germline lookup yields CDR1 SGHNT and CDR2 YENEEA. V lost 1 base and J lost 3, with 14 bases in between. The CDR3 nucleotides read TGTGCCAGCAGCTTAGGGGCAGGGGCTCGGACAGATACGCAGTATTTT. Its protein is CASSLGAGARTDTQYF.

The CDR3: CASSLAGNTGELFF. Here the CDR3 DNA reads TGTGCCAGCAGCTTAGCGGGGAACACCGGGGAGCTGTTTTTT. This chain connects TRBV11-2 to TRBJ2-2; D gene ambiguous. The germline V gene encodes CDR1 SGHAT and CDR2 FQNNGV. The CDR3 is 14 residues long. V dropped 1 base and J dropped 1 base, with 4 bases sitting between them.

CDR3 amino acids: CASPMGLNLDEQFF. CDR3 nucleotides: TGTGCCAGCCCGATGGGATTGAATCTCGATGAGCAGTTCTTC. This sequence joins TRBV7-9 and TRBJ2-1; D gene uncertain. CDR1 and CDR2 from the germline V gene are SEHNR and FQNEAQ (reference sequence). V gave up 8 bases and J gave up 8 bases, with 19 bases separating them. The length of the CDR3 is 14 residues.

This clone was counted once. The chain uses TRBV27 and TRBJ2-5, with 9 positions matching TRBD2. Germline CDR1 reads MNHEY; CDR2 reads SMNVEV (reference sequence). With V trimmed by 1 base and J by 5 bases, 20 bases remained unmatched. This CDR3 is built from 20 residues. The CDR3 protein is CASSLYGREGRVMIRETQYF. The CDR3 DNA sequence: TGTGCCAGCAGTTTATATGGGCGGGAGGGCCGAGTAATGATTAGGGAGACCCAGTACTTC.

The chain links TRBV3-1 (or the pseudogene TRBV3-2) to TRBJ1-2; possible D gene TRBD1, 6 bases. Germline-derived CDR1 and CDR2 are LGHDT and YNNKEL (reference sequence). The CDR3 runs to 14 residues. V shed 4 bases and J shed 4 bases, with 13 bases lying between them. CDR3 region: CASSPGGAAYGYTF. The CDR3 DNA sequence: TGTGCCAGCAGCCCGGGGGGGGCCGCCTATGGCTACACCTTC.

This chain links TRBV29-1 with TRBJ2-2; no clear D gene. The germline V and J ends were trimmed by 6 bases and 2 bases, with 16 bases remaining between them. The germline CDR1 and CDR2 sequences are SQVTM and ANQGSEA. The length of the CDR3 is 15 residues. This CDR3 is CSVGVQSRNTGELFF. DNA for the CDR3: TGCAGCGTCGGTGTTCAGTCTCGAAACACCGGGGAGCTGTTTTTT.

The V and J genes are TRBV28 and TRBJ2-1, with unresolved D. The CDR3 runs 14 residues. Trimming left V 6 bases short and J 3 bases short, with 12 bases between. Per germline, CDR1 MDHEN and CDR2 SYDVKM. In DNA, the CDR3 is TGTGCCAGCAGCCCCCGGGCATTCTACAATGAGCAGTTCTTC. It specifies CASSPRAFYNEQFF.

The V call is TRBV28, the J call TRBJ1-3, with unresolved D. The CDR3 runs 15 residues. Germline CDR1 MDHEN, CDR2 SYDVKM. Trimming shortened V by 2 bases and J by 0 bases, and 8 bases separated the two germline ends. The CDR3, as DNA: TGTGCCAGCAGTTTAGGCGGCAACTCTGGAAACACCATATATTTT. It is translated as CASSLGGNSGNTIYF.

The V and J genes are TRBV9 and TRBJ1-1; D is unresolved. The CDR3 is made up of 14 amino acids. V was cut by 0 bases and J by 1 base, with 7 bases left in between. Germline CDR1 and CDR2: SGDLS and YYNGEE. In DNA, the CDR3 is TGTGCCAGCAGCGTAGCCCCTCAGAACACTGAAGCTTTCTTT. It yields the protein CASSVAPQNTEAFF.